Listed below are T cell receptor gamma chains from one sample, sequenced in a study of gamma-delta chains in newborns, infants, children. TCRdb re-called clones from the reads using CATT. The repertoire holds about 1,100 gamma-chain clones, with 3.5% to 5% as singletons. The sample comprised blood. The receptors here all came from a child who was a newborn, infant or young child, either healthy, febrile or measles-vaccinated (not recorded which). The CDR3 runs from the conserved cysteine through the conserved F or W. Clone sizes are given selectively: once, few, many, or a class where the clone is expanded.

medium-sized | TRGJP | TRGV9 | CALWETKELGKKIKVF | TGTGCCTTGTGGGAGACAAAGGAGTTGGGCAAAAAAATCAAGGTATTT
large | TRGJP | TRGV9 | CALWEAKELGKKIKVF | TGTGCCTTGTGGGAGGCTAAAGAGTTGGGCAAAAAAATCAAGGTATTT
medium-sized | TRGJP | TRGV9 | CALWVSLGKKIKVF | TGTGCCTTGTGGGTCTCGTTGGGCAAAAAAATCAAGGTATTT
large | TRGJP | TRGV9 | CALWELVELGKKIKVF | TGTGCCTTGTGGGAGCTAGTAGAGTTGGGCAAAAAAATCAAGGTATTT
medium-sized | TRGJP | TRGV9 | CALWEVRGELGKKIKVF | TGTGCCTTGTGGGAGGTGCGGGGAGAGTTGGGCAAAAAAATCAAGGTATTT
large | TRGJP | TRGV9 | CALWEVLELGKKIKVF | TGTGCCTTGTGGGAGGTGCTGGAGTTGGGCAAAAAAATCAAGGTATTT
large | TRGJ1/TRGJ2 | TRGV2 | CATWDGLYYKKLF | TGTGCCACCTGGGACGGTTTGTATTATAAGAAACTCTTT
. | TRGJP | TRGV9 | CALWKEQELGKKIKVF | TGTGCCTTGTGGAAGGAGCAAGAGTTGGGCAAAAAAATCAAGGTATTT
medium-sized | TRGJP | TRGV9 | CALWEVQKQELGKKIKVF | TGTGCCTTGTGGGAGGTGCAAAAGCAAGAGTTGGGCAAAAAAATCAAGGTATTT
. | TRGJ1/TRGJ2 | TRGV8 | CATWESNYYKKLF | TGTGCCACCTGGGAATCGAATTATTATAAGAAACTCTTT
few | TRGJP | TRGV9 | CALWAPQEKELGKKIKVF | TGTGCCTTGTGGGCCCCCCAGGAGAAGGAGTTGGGCAAAAAAATCAAGGTATTT
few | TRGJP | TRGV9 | CALWDGLNGSTLGKKIKVF | TGTGCCTTGTGGGACGGGTTAAATGGTTCTACGTTGGGCAAAAAAATCAAGGTATTT
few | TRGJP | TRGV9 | CALWEVVPRLGKKIKVF | TGTGCCTTGTGGGAGGTGGTCCCTCGGTTGGGCAAAAAAATCAAGGTATTT
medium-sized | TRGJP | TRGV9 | CALWMQELGKKIKVF | TGTGCCTTGTGGATGCAAGAGTTGGGCAAAAAAATCAAGGTATTT
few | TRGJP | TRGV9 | CALWEVQGEELGKKIKVF | TGTGCCTTGTGGGAGGTGCAGGGAGAAGAGTTGGGCAAAAAAATCAAGGTATTT
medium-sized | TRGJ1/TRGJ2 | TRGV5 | CATWDRLKVF | TGTGCCACCTGGGACAGGCTTAAGGTCTTT
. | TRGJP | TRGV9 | CALWDGELGKKIKVF | TGTGCCTTGTGGGATGGAGAGTTGGGCAAAAAAATCAAGGTATTT
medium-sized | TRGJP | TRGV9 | CALWGARTTRELGKKIKVF | TGTGCCTTGTGGGGAGCCCGTACCACAAGAGAGTTGGGCAAAAAAATCAAGGTATTT
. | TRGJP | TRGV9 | CALWEPMQELGKKIKVF | TGTGCCTTGTGGGAACCTATGCAAGAGTTGGGCAAAAAAATCAAGGTATTT
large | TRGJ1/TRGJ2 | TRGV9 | CALWERRKKLF | TGTGCCTTGTGGGAGAGGCGGAAGAAACTCTTT
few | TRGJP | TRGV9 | CALWEVYRRELGKKIKVF | TGTGCCTTGTGGGAGGTGTATAGGAGAGAGTTGGGCAAAAAAATCAAGGTATTT
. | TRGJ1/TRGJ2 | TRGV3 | CATWDRPRLDYYKKLF | TGTGCCACCTGGGACAGGCCCAGATTAGACTATTATAAGAAACTCTTT
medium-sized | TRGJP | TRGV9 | CALWEVAGELGKKIKVF | TGTGCCTTGTGGGAGGTGGCAGGAGAGTTGGGCAAAAAAATCAAGGTATTT
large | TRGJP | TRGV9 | CALWEAAGRLGKKIKVF | TGTGCCTTGTGGGAGGCCGCTGGCCGGTTGGGCAAAAAAATCAAGGTATTT
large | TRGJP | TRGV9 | CALWEVLELGKKIKVF | TGTGCCTTGTGGGAGGTGTTGGAGTTGGGCAAAAAAATCAAGGTATTT
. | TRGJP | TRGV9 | CALWEVQGPQELGKKIKVF | TGTGCCTTGTGGGAGGTGCAAGGCCCACAAGAGTTGGGCAAAAAAATCAAGGTATTT
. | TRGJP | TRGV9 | CALWTILELGKKIKVF | TGTGCCTTGTGGACGATTTTAGAGTTGGGCAAAAAAATCAAGGTATTT
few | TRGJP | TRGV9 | CALWEELGKKIKVF | TGTGCCTTGTGGGAGGAGTTGGGCAAAAAAATCAAGGTATTT
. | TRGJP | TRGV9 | CALWVRQELGKKIKVF | TGTGCCTTGTGGGTAAGGCAAGAGTTGGGCAAAAAAATCAAGGTATTT
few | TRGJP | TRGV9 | CALWGALELGKKIKVF | TGTGCCTTGTGGGGGGCCTTGGAGTTGGGCAAAAAAATCAAGGTATTT
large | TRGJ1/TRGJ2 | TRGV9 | CALWRAYYYKKLF | TGTGCCTTGTGGCGGGCATATTATTATAAGAAACTCTTT
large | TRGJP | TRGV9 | CALWEVHPLKLGKKIKVF | TGTGCCTTGTGGGAGGTGCATCCCCTGAAGTTGGGCAAAAAAATCAAGGTATTT
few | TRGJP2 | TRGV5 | CATWDRPFRGTILSSDWIKTF | TGTGCCACCTGGGACAGGCCGTTTCGGGGTACGATCCTTAGTAGTGATTGGATCAAGACGTTT
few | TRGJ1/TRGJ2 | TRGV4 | CATWDGGIAFYYKKLF | TGTGCCACCTGGGATGGGGGGATCGCGTTTTATTATAAGAAACTCTTT
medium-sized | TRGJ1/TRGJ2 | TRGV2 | CATWDVSKKLF | TGTGCCACCTGGGACGTTTCTAAGAAACTCTTT
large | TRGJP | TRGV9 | CALWEPTNRELGKKIKVF | TGTGCCTTGTGGGAGCCGACGAACCGGGAGTTGGGCAAAAAAATCAAGGTATTT
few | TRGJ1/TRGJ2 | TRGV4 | CATWDLALSNYYKKLF | TGTGCCACCTGGGATCTCGCACTCTCGAATTATTATAAGAAACTCTTT
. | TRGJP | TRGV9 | CALWEGKELGKKIKVF | TGTGCCTTGTGGGAGGGAAAAGAGTTGGGCAAAAAAATCAAGGTATTT
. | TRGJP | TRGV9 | CALWEIPSQELGKKIKVF | TGTGCCTTGTGGGAGATCCCCTCCCAAGAGTTGGGCAAAAAAATCAAGGTATTT
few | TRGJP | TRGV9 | CALWEDIQELGKKIKVF | TGTGCCTTGTGGGAGGACATTCAAGAGTTGGGCAAAAAAATCAAGGTATTT
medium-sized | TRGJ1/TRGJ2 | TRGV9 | CALWGVYYKKLF | TGTGCCTTGTGGGGGGTTTATTATAAGAAACTCTTT
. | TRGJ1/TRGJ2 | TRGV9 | CALWEVNKKLF | TGTGCCTTGTGGGAGGTAAATAAGAAACTCTTT
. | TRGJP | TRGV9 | CALWFQELGKKIKVF | TGTGCCTTGTGGTTCCAAGAGTTGGGCAAAAAAATCAAGGTATTT
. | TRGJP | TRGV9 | CALWSSEQELGKKIKVF | TGTGCCTTGTGGAGCTCGGAACAAGAGTTGGGCAAAAAAATCAAGGTATTT
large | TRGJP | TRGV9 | CALWEAQELGKKIKVF | TGTGCCTTGTGGGAGGCCCAAGAGTTGGGCAAAAAAATCAAGGTATTT
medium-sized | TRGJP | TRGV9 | CALWEGELGKKIKVF | TGTGCCTTGTGGGAAGGGGAGTTGGGCAAAAAAATCAAGGTATTT
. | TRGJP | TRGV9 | CALWEVGELGKKIKVF | TGTGCCTTGTGGGAGGTAGGTGAGTTGGGCAAAAAAATCAAGGTATTT
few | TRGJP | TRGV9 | CALWEALGLGKKIKVF | TGTGCCTTGTGGGAGGCCCTCGGGCTGGGCAAAAAAATCAAGGTATTT
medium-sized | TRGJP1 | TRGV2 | CATWDGPNTTGWFKIF | TGTGCCACCTGGGACGGGCCTAATACCACTGGTTGGTTCAAGATATTT
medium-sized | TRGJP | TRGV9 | CALWDQSLGKKIKVF | TGTGCCTTGTGGGATCAGAGTTTGGGCAAAAAAATCAAGGTATTT
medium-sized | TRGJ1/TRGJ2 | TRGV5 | CATWDYKKLF | TGTGCCACCTGGGACTATAAGAAACTCTTT
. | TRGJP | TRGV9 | CALWEVKQELGKKIKVF | TGTGCCTTGTGGGAGGTGAAGCAAGAGTTGGGCAAAAAAATCAAGGTATTT
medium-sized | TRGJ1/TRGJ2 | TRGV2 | CATWDAHSEYYKKLF | TGTGCCACCTGGGACGCCCACAGTGAATATTATAAGAAACTCTTT
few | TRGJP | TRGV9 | CALWEVYPSKLGKKIKVF | TGTGCCTTGTGGGAGGTGTATCCAAGTAAGTTGGGCAAAAAAATCAAGGTATTT
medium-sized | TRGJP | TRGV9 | CALWEVVLGKKIKVF | TGTGCCTTGTGGGAGGTGGTGTTGGGCAAAAAAATCAAGGTATTT
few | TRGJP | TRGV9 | CALWEDLRELGKKIKVF | TGTGCCTTGTGGGAGGACTTACGAGAGTTGGGCAAAAAAATCAAGGTATTT
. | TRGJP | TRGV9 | CALWEVWQELGKKIKVF | TGTGCCTTGTGGGAAGTATGGCAAGAGTTGGGCAAAAAAATCAAGGTATTT